This T cell receptor (beta chain) was observed in a study of human T cells and chemical hapten exposure. Study observations and caveats: Relative to control repertoires, expanded TCRs gave rise to significantly more large CDR3 similarity clusters.

Sample time point: patch test 1, 2 weeks after DPC sensitization. Treatment reported: therapeutic diphenylcyclopropenone sensitization with weekly scalp DPC. This clonotype was observed a handful of times. Its target is unknown. TCRdb ran MiXCR on the RACE reads and lists one entry per CDR3 protein. The sample lists some 190,000 distinct CDR3 sequences; 20% to 25% were seen once. The material was whole blood, obtained in connection with sensitization to the hapten diphenylcyclopropenone (DPC). This clonotype originated in a woman aged 50 to 60 with alopecia areata. Some clones in this sample may be carry-over from other donors' samples.

DNA of the CDR3: TGCAGCGTGCATAGGACAGGGGCGGTGGCTGAAGCTTTCTTT. Its translation is CSVHRTGAVAEAFF. The V and J genes are TRBV29-1 and TRBJ1-1; TRBD1 matches at 9 bases. The CDR3 is 14 residues long. From germline, CDR1 is SQVTM and CDR2 ANQGSEA. Trimming cost V 6 bases and J 6 bases; bases outside gene matches: 11. Drawing the rest from reference TRBV29-1 and TRBJ1-1, the complete variable domain is SAVISQKPSRDICQRGTSLTIQCQVDSQVTMMFWYRQQPGQSLTLIATANQGSEATYESGFVIDKFPISRPNLTFSTLTVSNMSPEDSSIYLCSVHRTGAVAEAFFGQGTRLTVV.